This T cell receptor (beta chain) was sequenced for a study of T cells after yellow fever vaccination. Study information: Libraries from low-cell-number fractions were prepared with the SMART-Seq v4 Ultra Low Input RNA kit.

TCRdb analysed the 5' RACE reads with MiXCR anew, one entry per CDR3 protein. The table shows about 210,000 distinct CDR3 sequences, with around 6.7% occurring only once. Germline CDR1 reads KGHSH; CDR2 reads LQKENI. The CDR3 has 13 amino acids. V was cut by 3 bases and J by 5 bases, with 8 bases left in between. Only a few counts were recorded for this clonotype. The source material was CD4+ T cells sorted from PBMCs, sampled on the day of the yellow fever booster vaccination. The TCR comes from a man aged 30 to 39 who received the YFV17D yellow fever vaccine. The chain carries TRBV18 and TRBJ2-1; no clear D gene. CDR3 DNA: TGTGCCAGCTCACCCAATGGGAACAATGAGCAGTTCTTC. This translates into CASSPNGNNEQFF.